These 28 T cell receptor beta chains were sequenced from one sample in a study of T cells after yellow fever vaccination (dated by TCRdb to 2018 to 2020). Receptor libraries were prepared by 5' RACE. The sequencer was an Illumina HiSeq 2500. The raw public reads went through TCRdb reprocessing: fastp at Q25, MiXCR clone calling, in-frame beta chains kept. Every CDR3 protein is listed once, alongside the most common genes and DNA of its rows. This sample has under 550,000 distinct CDR3 sequences in its table, and around a fifth of those were observed once. Together, the top ten hold approximately 15% of the sample. The treatment or condition label for this specimen denotes: live attenuated yellow fever vaccine strain. The material was PBMCs, obtained approximately 20 days after the first yellow fever vaccination. These TCRs come from a man between 18 and 29 years old who received the YFV17D yellow fever vaccine.

This clonotype was counted only a few times. This chain links TRBV5-1 with TRBJ2-3, with D possibly matching TRBD1 (5 bases). The V end was cut by 4 bases, the J end by 0 bases, with 12 bases between. CDR3 length equals 15 residues. Germline loops: CDR1 SGHRS, CDR2 YFSETQ. CDR3 loop: CASSPYDSSTDTQYF. CDR3 in DNA: TGCGCCAGCAGCCCCTATGACAGCAGCACAGATACGCAGTATTTT.

The chain carries TRBV4-1 and TRBJ2-1, with TRBD2 as a possible D gene (5 bases). Between the trimmed V and J ends, which lost 0 bases and 10 bases, there was a span of 10 bases. The length of the CDR3 is 13 residues. Germline V CDR1 and CDR2: MGHRA, YSYEKL. The CDR3 is CASSQDVGVEQFF. The CDR3 nucleotides are TGCGCCAGCAGCCAAGATGTGGGAGTCGAGCAGTTCTTC.

This clonotype was recorded a few times. This rearrangement joins TRBV13 to TRBJ1-1; the match to TRBD1 covers 8 bases. Trimming cost V 4 bases and J 6 bases; bases outside gene matches: 4. The CDR3 consists of 13 residues. Germline V gene data show CDR1 as PRHDT and CDR2 as FYEKMQ (reference sequence). CDR3 protein: CASSSRTGPEAFF. The CDR3 DNA follows: TGTGCCAGCAGCTCCAGGACAGGGCCTGAAGCTTTCTTT.

This clonotype occurred a few times. The chain joins TRBV14 to TRBJ2-1, with TRBD2 matching 7 bases. The germline CDR1 and CDR2 sequences are SGHDN and FVKESK. V shed 1 base and J 1 base; nucleotides not matched to a gene: 4. This CDR3 has 16 residues. The CDR3 loop is CASSQARGSSYNEQFF. The CDR3 DNA sequence: TGTGCCAGCAGCCAAGCGCGGGGGAGTTCCTACAATGAGCAGTTCTTC. The full variable domain, completed using reference TRBV14 and TRBJ2-1, is EAGVTQFPSHSVIEKGQTVTLRCDPISGHDNLYWYRRVMGKEIKFLLHFVKESKQDESGMPNNRFLAERTGGTYSTLKVQPAELEDSGVYFCASSQARGSSYNEQFFGPGTRLTVL.

DNA for the CDR3: TGTGCCAGCAGCCAGCACGACAGGGTGGACGAGCAGTACGTC. Residues: CASSQHDRVDEQYV. V and J are TRBV4-2 and TRBJ2-7, with TRBD1 matching over 7 bases. This CDR3 has 14 residues. In germline, CDR1 is LGHNA, CDR2 YNFKEQ. The J segment lost 5 bases and the V segment lost 3 bases, leaving 7 bases of the junction unmatched.

The chain joins TRBV4-1 to TRBJ2-4; D might be TRBD2 (5 bases). The V gene lost 1 base and the J gene lost 1 base, with 11 bases spanning the gap. Germline V gene data show CDR1 as MGHRA and CDR2 as YSYEKL. This CDR3 is 16 amino acids long. CDR3 amino acids: CASSQVSRGAKNIQYF. CDR3 nucleotides: TGCGCCAGCAGCCAAGTTTCCCGCGGGGCCAAAAACATTCAGTACTTC.

This chain uses TRBV4-3 with TRBJ1-1; 7 bases are shared with TRBD1. The CDR3 covers 16 residues. V trimming: 6 bases; J trimming: 4 bases; junction bases outside the gene matches: 14. Germline V CDR1 and CDR2: LGHNA, YSLEER. The CDR3 bases are TGCGCCAGCAGTTTTCCAGGGGGGCAGGCTCGCACTGAAGCTTTCTTT. Protein sequence: CASSFPGGQARTEAFF.

The chain links TRBV7-2 to TRBJ2-1; TRBD1 aligns across 9 bases. The V segment lost 1 base and the J segment 2 bases; nucleotides outside the gene matches: 6. Germline V gene lookup returns CDR1 SGHTA and CDR2 FQGNSA. This CDR3 has 17 residues. CDR3: CASSLVGQGVAYNEQFF. CDR3 sequence (DNA): TGTGCCAGCAGCTTAGTGGGACAGGGAGTAGCCTACAATGAGCAGTTCTTC.

This clonotype has just a few counts. The chain joins TRBV7-9 to TRBJ2-2, with a possible D match to TRBD2 (6 bases). Trimming took 5 bases from V and 8 from J, leaving 15 bases between them. Germline assignment: CDR1 SEHNR and CDR2 FQNEAQ (reference sequence). CDR3 length: 14 amino acids. The CDR3 sequence is CASSRGIFGGELFF. Here the CDR3 DNA reads TGTGCCAGCAGCCGCGGGATATTCGGGGGGGAGCTGTTTTTT. The whole variable domain, remainder taken from reference TRBV7-9 and TRBJ2-2, is DTGVSQNPRHKITKRGQNVTFRCDPISEHNRLYWYRQTLGQGPEFLTYFQNEAQLEKSRLLSDRFSAERPKGSFSTLEIQRTEQGDSAMYLCASSRGIFGGELFFGEGSRLTVL.

In this sample, this clonotype turned up once. The chain uses TRBV7-2 and TRBJ2-5, with 7 bases lining up with TRBD2. Germline loops: CDR1 SGHTA, CDR2 FQGNSA. The CDR3 is 16 residues long. The J segment lost 2 bases and the V segment lost 2 bases, leaving 8 bases of the junction unmatched. CDR3 in DNA: TGTGCCAGCAGCTTACAAGCGGGGCCTTTACAAGAGACCCAGTACTTC. Amino acid sequence: CASSLQAGPLQETQYF.

This clonotype has only a few counts. V usage is TRBV3-1 and J usage is TRBJ1-5; tentative D call: TRBD1 (5 bases). Germline CDR1 is LGHDT and CDR2 is YNNKEL (reference sequence). The CDR3 covers 14 residues. Trimming left V 1 base short and J 5 bases short, with 9 bases between. CDR3 nucleotides: TGTGCCAGCAGCCAAGTCGGCAGGGATCAGCCCCAGCATTTT. Protein sequence: CASSQVGRDQPQHF.

This chain uses TRBV6-5 with TRBJ1-4, with D tentatively TRBD1 (6 bases). The CDR3 has 16 residues. The germline CDR1 and CDR2 sequences are MNHEY and SVGAGI. V was shortened by 4 bases and J by 7 bases, with 19 bases between the two germline ends. CDR3 residues: CASSLGGPPGSEKLFF. CDR3 sequence (DNA): TGTGCCAGCAGTTTAGGGGGACCCCCTGGAAGTGAAAAACTGTTTTTT.

This clonotype was seen only a few times. The rearrangement links TRBV7-2 to TRBJ1-5; the match to TRBD1 covers 8 bases. The length of the CDR3 is 16 residues. V trimming: 0 bases; J trimming: 6 bases; junction bases outside the gene matches: 7. Germline V CDR1 and CDR2: SGHTA, FQGNSA. CDR3 sequence (DNA): TGTGCCAGCAGCTTAGCGGCGGCAGGGGGCCTTCAGCCCCAGCATTTT. The encoded protein is CASSLAAAGGLQPQHF.

The genes are TRBV3-1 and TRBJ1-1, with D unclear. The germline V gene has CDR1 LGHDT and CDR2 YNNKEL (reference sequence). CDR3 length: 14 amino acids. Trimming removed 3 bases at V and 2 bases at J, with 10 bases between. For the CDR3, the DNA is TGTGCCAGCAGCCAGCTCATCGGTAACACTGAAGCTTTCTTT. It translates to CASSQLIGNTEAFF.

This chain joins TRBV29-1 and TRBJ2-6; D unresolved. Trimming took 3 bases from V and 4 from J, leaving 16 bases between them. CDR1 and CDR2 (germline): SQVTM, ANQGSEA. This CDR3 has 16 amino acids. The chain's CDR3 is CSVEGGMASGANVLTF. Written as DNA, the CDR3 is TGCAGCGTTGAGGGCGGTATGGCATCCGGGGCCAACGTCCTGACTTTC.

This clonotype has more than one count but fewer than ten. V and J are TRBV5-8 and TRBJ2-5; D is possibly TRBD1 (6 bases). V lost 4 bases and J 2 bases, leaving 12 bases between the germline ends. The CDR3 runs 14 residues. Germline V gene data show CDR1 as SGHTS and CDR2 as YDEGEE. This CDR3 reads CASSPTGQQETQYF. In DNA, the CDR3 is TGTGCCAGCAGCCCAACCGGACAGCAAGAGACCCAGTACTTC.

The chain employs TRBV4-2 and TRBJ1-5; a weak D match, TRBD1 (5 bases). The CDR3 is made up of 13 amino acids. The germline V gene has CDR1 LGHNA and CDR2 YNFKEQ. Trimming shortened V by 0 bases and J by 7 bases, and 7 bases separated the two germline ends. The CDR3 sequence is CASSQDGGQPQHF. The CDR3, as DNA: TGTGCCAGCAGCCAAGATGGGGGGCAGCCCCAGCATTTT.

V and J are TRBV29-1 and TRBJ1-1, with D maybe TRBD1 (6 bases). V was cut by 4 bases and J by 3 bases, with 12 bases left in between. Germline assignment: CDR1 SQVTM and CDR2 ANQGSEA. This CDR3 has 13 residues. CDR3 coding DNA: TGCAGCGTTGCGCCGGGACACTACACTGAAGCTTTCTTT. Encoded protein: CSVAPGHYTEAFF.

There are a few counts of this clonotype. The chain uses TRBV12-3 or TRBV12-4 and TRBJ2-5; 8 bases match TRBD1. This CDR3 comprises 17 residues. V trimming: 3 bases; J trimming: 1 base; junction bases outside the gene matches: 10. CDR3 in DNA: TGTGCCAGCAGTTTCTTTGGGACAGGCAATCCCCAAGAGACCCAGTACTTC. It yields the protein CASSFFGTGNPQETQYF.

This clonotype appeared a few times. The chain has TRBV9 and TRBJ2-7; TRBD1 matches 9 bases. J lost 0 bases, V lost 0 bases, and 10 bases had no gene match. The CDR3 loop spans 18 amino acids. CDR1 and CDR2 (germline): SGDLS, YYNGEE. The CDR3 loop reads CASSVVLTGGPPSYEQYF. CDR3 DNA: TGTGCCAGCAGCGTAGTACTCACAGGGGGCCCTCCCTCCTACGAGCAGTACTTC.

This chain links TRBV7-9 with TRBJ2-2, with D possibly TRBD2 on 6 matching bases. The ends were cut back, 6 bases at V and 5 bases at J, with 16 bases in the middle. This CDR3 contains 15 residues. CDR1 is SEHNR and CDR2 is FQNEAQ in the germline V gene (reference sequence). CDR3: CASRPSAGWTGELFF. The CDR3 coding sequence is TGTGCCAGCAGACCTAGCGCGGGGTGGACCGGGGAGCTGTTTTTT. The whole variable domain, filled in from reference TRBV7-9 and TRBJ2-2, reads DTGVSQNPRHKITKRGQNVTFRCDPISEHNRLYWYRQTLGQGPEFLTYFQNEAQLEKSRLLSDRFSAERPKGSFSTLEIQRTEQGDSAMYLCASRPSAGWTGELFFGEGSRLTVL.

The J gene is TRBJ2-7, the V gene TRBV27; D may be TRBD1 (6 bases). The germline V gene has CDR1 MNHEY and CDR2 SMNVEV (reference sequence). V lost 3 bases, J lost 8 bases, and 14 bases lay in between. CDR3 length: 13 residues. CDR3 in amino acids: CASSFRGGLQQYV. CDR3 DNA: TGTGCCAGCAGTTTCCGAGGGGGTCTGCAGCAGTACGTC.

The gene calls are TRBV5-4 and TRBJ2-3, with D unresolved. CDR1 SGHNT and CDR2 YYREEE come from the germline V gene (reference sequence). V lost 2 bases and J 3 bases, leaving 7 bases between the germline ends. CDR3 length: 13 residues. DNA for the CDR3: TGTGCCAGCAGCTTTATGGGGACAGATACGCAGTATTTT. Translation gives CASSFMGTDTQYF.

This clonotype was seen only a few times. The chain recombines TRBV28 with TRBJ1-4; 9 bases line up with TRBD1. The germline gives CDR1 MDHEN, CDR2 SYDVKM. The V segment lost 4 bases and the J segment 8 bases; nucleotides outside the gene matches: 8. The CDR3 length is 15 residues. The CDR3 is CASSWGTGLGEKLFF. CDR3 nucleotide sequence: TGTGCCAGCAGTTGGGGGACAGGGCTAGGAGAAAAACTGTTTTTT.

This clonotype has only a few counts. The chain joins TRBV27 to TRBJ1-6; 10 bases are shared with TRBD1. J gave up 9 bases and V 7 bases, and 6 bases lay outside the gene matches. The CDR3 contains 14 residues. Germline V lookup: CDR1 MNHEY, CDR2 SMNVEV (reference sequence). CDR3 DNA: TGTGCCAGCAAACCGGGACAGGGGCGTTCACCCCTCCACTTT. Translated: CASKPGQGRSPLHF.

The genes are TRBV7-2 and TRBJ2-7; D is possibly TRBD2 (6 bases). This CDR3 has 13 amino acids. Germline-derived CDR1 and CDR2 are SGHTA and FQGNSA. The germline V and J ends were trimmed by 5 bases and 3 bases, with 11 bases remaining between them. The CDR3 loop is CASSKTAGYEQYV. CDR3 in DNA: TGTGCCAGCAGCAAAACAGCGGGCTACGAGCAGTACGTC.

This clonotype was counted between two and nine times. CDR3 DNA: TGCGCCAGCACCGAGTTGACAGGGAGTAACACTGAAGCTTTCTTT. Its translation is CASTELTGSNTEAFF. The genes are TRBV5-1 and TRBJ1-1; the match to TRBD1 covers 7 bases. In germline, CDR1 is SGHRS, CDR2 YFSETQ. The CDR3 covers 15 residues. The junction had 10 bases not matched to a gene; V was cut back by 6 bases and J by 2 bases.

This clonotype was detected only a few times. The chain couples TRBV27 to TRBJ2-7; possible D gene TRBD1, 8 bases. V was trimmed by 8 bases and J by 4 bases, leaving 18 bases between them. The CDR3 is made up of 14 amino acids. Germline V gene lookup returns CDR1 MNHEY and CDR2 SMNVEV (reference sequence). The CDR3 is CASERTGRGYEQYF. The DNA for the CDR3 is TGTGCCAGCGAGAGGACAGGGAGGGGATACGAGCAGTACTTC.